Included here is one T cell receptor beta chain sequence, with context. The antigen is undetermined. The sample belongs to a study of molecular identifiers for immune sequencing clone quantification. Findings and caveats of the study: Spiked Jurkat TCR RNA equivalent to one cell was reportedly detectable in approximately 970,000 naive cells.

The CDR3 is 14 residues long. Germline V gene data show CDR1 as SEHNR and CDR2 as FQNEAQ (reference sequence). The J segment lost 1 base and the V segment lost 5 bases, leaving 4 bases of the junction unmatched. TCRdb reprocessed the PCR reads with MiXCR, giving one entry per CDR3 protein. The table has approximately 550,000 distinct CDR3 sequences, 20% to 25% seen once. V usage is TRBV7-9 and J usage is TRBJ2-7, with 8 bases fitting TRBD1. The clonotype was recovered from a human donor in good health. Some libraries in this study had Jurkat cell RNA spiked in. Sequencing was performed on naive CD8+ T cells from blood, with Jurkat cell RNA spiked in. Subset given: FACS-sorted CD8+CD4-CCR7+CD45RA+ naive T cells. CDR3 amino acids: CASSQTGESYEQYF. The CDR3 DNA sequence: TGTGCCAGCAGCCAGACAGGGGAGTCCTACGAGCAGTACTTC.